This passage covers 28 T cell receptor beta chains from one sample sequenced in a study of CD8 T cells in ankylosing spondylitis. Findings and caveats of the study: For ankylosing spondylitis blood, a TCR beta motif of 7 or 8 highly homologous variants appeared characteristic.

TCRdb re-called the 5' RACE reads with MiXCR, one entry per CDR3 protein. The sample lists a few hundred thousand distinct CDR3 sequences; 17% were seen once. Their recognized antigens are unknown. The specimen sequenced was blood, either unsorted or a sorted T cell fraction (not recorded which). Receptors were obtained from a male donor with ankylosing spondylitis.

This sequence joins TRBV29-1 and TRBJ1-1; D is ambiguous. In germline, CDR1 is SQVTM, CDR2 ANQGSEA. V was shortened by 0 bases and J by 5 bases, with 13 bases between the two germline ends. The CDR3 contains 14 residues. The CDR3 coding sequence is TGCAGCGTTGAAGATCCGAAAGGGAGGACTGAAGCTTTCTTT. It specifies CSVEDPKGRTEAFF.

The chain has TRBV11-1 and TRBJ2-1; TRBD2 aligns across 7 bases. This CDR3 contains 15 residues. Germline V gene sequence: CDR1 SGHAT, CDR2 FQDESV (reference sequence). Unmatched junction bases numbered 4, after V lost 2 bases and J lost 3 bases. The CDR3 region is CASSLRLALYNEQFF. As DNA, the CDR3 is TGTGCCAGCAGCTTAAGACTAGCTCTCTACAATGAGCAGTTCTTC.

V gene TRBV12-3 or TRBV12-4 combines with J gene TRBJ2-2, with D possibly TRBD2 on 6 matching bases. V shed 7 bases and J shed 0 bases, with 12 bases lying between them. The CDR3 is made up of 15 amino acids. CDR3 in amino acids: CASTLGGPNTGELFF. CDR3 DNA sequence: TGTGCCAGCACCCTAGGAGGGCCGAACACCGGGGAGCTGTTTTTT.

This sequence joins TRBV30 and TRBJ1-1; D gene unclear. In germline, CDR1 is GTSNPN, CDR2 SVGIG (reference sequence). The CDR3 sequence is 14 residues long. V was clipped by 1 base and J by 4 bases, with 13 bases between them. The CDR3 is CAWSAGLIITEAFF. The CDR3 coding sequence is TGTGCCTGGAGTGCGGGATTGATAATCACTGAAGCTTTCTTT. Supplemented by reference TRBV30 and TRBJ1-1, the full variable domain reads SQTIHQWPATLVQPVGSPLSLECTVEGTSNPNLYWYRQAAGRGLQLLFYSVGIGQISSEVPQNLSASRPQDRQFILSSKKLLLSDSGFYLCAWSAGLIITEAFFGQGTRLTVV.

This clonotype was counted at least ten times. The chain joins TRBV6-4 to TRBJ2-1; 8 bases line up with TRBD2. This CDR3 has 13 amino acids. Germline V gene data show CDR1 as MRHNA and CDR2 as SNTAGT. The V segment lost 4 bases and the J segment 9 bases; nucleotides outside the gene matches: 5. The chain's CDR3 is CASSGVTSGEQFF. The CDR3 DNA reads as TGTGCCAGCAGTGGGGTAACTAGCGGTGAGCAGTTCTTC.

The chain couples TRBV28 to TRBJ2-1, with TRBD1 identical over 7 bases. Per germline, CDR1 MDHEN and CDR2 SYDVKM. The CDR3 has 15 amino acids. The ends lost 7 bases at V and 0 bases at J; junction bases unmatched: 6. In DNA, the CDR3 is TGTGCCAGCACGCCGACAGGGAGCTCCTACAATGAGCAGTTCTTC. It is translated as CASTPTGSSYNEQFF.

Only a few counts were recorded for this clonotype. The chain has TRBV5-1 and TRBJ2-3; 14 bases match TRBD2. Germline-derived CDR1 and CDR2 are SGHRS and YFSETQ. V lost 3 bases and J lost 5; bases outside the gene matches: 8. This CDR3 is built from 17 residues. In DNA, the CDR3 is TGCGCCAGCAGCTCTTACGCCGGGACTAGCGGGAGAGATACGCAGTATTTT. It codes for CASSSYAGTSGRDTQYF.

This chain uses TRBV5-1 with TRBJ1-1; no definite D call. The CDR3 runs 15 residues. Trimming cost V 4 bases and J 3 bases, with 16 bases left between them. Per the germline V gene, CDR1 is SGHRS and CDR2 is YFSETQ. CDR3 DNA: TGCGCCAGCAGCCTAGACGACCCCTTTTACACTGAAGCTTTCTTT. Translated: CASSLDDPFYTEAFF.

The chain links TRBV28 to TRBJ2-7; no clear D gene. With 6 bases removed from V and 3 bases from J, the gap between germline ends came to 9 bases. Germline CDR1 reads MDHEN; CDR2 reads SYDVKM. The CDR3 sequence is 12 residues long. CDR3 protein: CASSSRIYEQYF. In nucleotides, the CDR3 is TGTGCCAGCAGCTCCCGAATCTACGAGCAGTACTTC.

The gene calls are TRBV20-1 and TRBJ1-4, with D perhaps TRBD1 (6 bases). CDR1 and CDR2 (germline): DFQATT, SNEGSKA (reference sequence). Trimming pared 0 bases from V and 7 bases from J, leaving 9 bases between. This CDR3 spans 13 amino acids. The CDR3 loop reads CSAREQGPEKLFF. The DNA of the CDR3 is TGCAGTGCTAGAGAACAGGGACCTGAAAAACTGTTTTTT.

At least ten counts were recorded for this clonotype. An end of the junction does not agree with germline; a read error may underlie this. V gene TRBV5-1 combines with J gene TRBJ2-1, with a tentative D call TRBD2 (5 bases). The CDR3 sequence is 15 residues long. Germline CDR1 is SGHRS and CDR2 is YFSETQ. This CDR3 reads CASSLVAGSYNEQFF. CDR3 nucleotide sequence: TGTGCCAGCAGTTTAGTCGCGGGCTCCTACAATGAGCAGTTCTTC.

This clonotype came up a few times. This chain joins TRBV4-1 and TRBJ1-2, with TRBD1 identical over 7 bases. The CDR3 length is 15 residues. The trim removed 4 bases at V and 1 base at J, leaving 6 bases unmatched. Germline assignment: CDR1 MGHRA and CDR2 YSYEKL. CDR3 sequence: CASSLGDSLNYGYTF. The CDR3 DNA is TGCGCCAGCAGCCTCGGGGACAGTCTTAACTATGGCTACACCTTC.

The table lists this clonotype with a count of one. This chain joins TRBV6-5 and TRBJ2-3; the match to TRBD2 covers 11 bases. Germline CDR1 is MNHEY and CDR2 is SVGAGI. The CDR3 is 15 residues long. V shed 4 bases and J 6 bases; nucleotides not matched to a gene: 6. The CDR3 DNA reads as TGTGCCAGCAGTTCCCCGGGACTAGCGGTGGATACGCAGTATTTT. Amino acids: CASSSPGLAVDTQYF.

This clonotype was picked up a small number of times. V usage is TRBV20-1 and J usage is TRBJ2-1; perhaps TRBD2 as D (5 bases). Trimming removed 6 bases from V and 9 bases from J, with 15 bases in between. The germline V gene has CDR1 DFQATT and CDR2 SNEGSKA (reference sequence). The CDR3 is 12 amino acids. CDR3 nucleotides: TGCAGTGCCGCGGACCTGGCGGGTGAGCAGTTCTTC. Translating gives CSAADLAGEQFF.

The chain employs TRBV4-1 and TRBJ1-2, with D hard to call. CDR1 and CDR2 from the germline V gene are MGHRA and YSYEKL. The CDR3 totals 14 residues. V was clipped by 3 bases and J by 2 bases, with 10 bases between them. CDR3 sequence: CASSQLDTNYGYTF. The DNA of the CDR3 is TGCGCCAGCAGCCAGCTTGACACGAACTATGGCTACACCTTC.

CDR3 in amino acids: CASSLDPNRGRDTEAFF. The CDR3 coding sequence is TGCGCCAGCAGCTTGGATCCGAACAGGGGGCGGGACACTGAAGCTTTCTTT. The chain has TRBV5-1 and TRBJ1-1; 9 nucleotides align to TRBD1. The junction had 9 bases not matched to a gene; V was cut back by 0 bases and J by 3 bases. The CDR3 runs to 17 residues. The V gene's germline CDR1 is SGHRS and CDR2 YFSETQ.

This clonotype was observed a handful of times. CDR3 sequence reads: CSARGGPYGYTF. In nucleotides, the CDR3 is TGCAGTGCTAGAGGGGGTCCCTATGGCTACACCTTC. J is TRBJ1-2 and V is TRBV20-1; D unclear. V lost 1 base, J lost 4 bases, and 7 bases lay in between. This CDR3 has 12 amino acids. CDR1 is DFQATT and CDR2 is SNEGSKA in the germline V gene (reference sequence).

The J gene is TRBJ2-3, the V gene TRBV6-2 or TRBV6-3, with 11 bases matching TRBD2. From germline, CDR1 is MNHEY and CDR2 SVGEGT. V lost 6 bases to trimming and J lost 3 bases; unmatched junction nucleotides: 11. This CDR3 contains 17 residues. The CDR3 sequence: CASSRTLAGGPTDTQYF. Written as DNA, the CDR3 is TGTGCCAGCAGCCGGACCTTAGCGGGGGGGCCTACAGATACGCAGTATTTT.

This clonotype was seen a handful of times. The genes are TRBV29-1 and TRBJ1-1, with TRBD1 matching 7 bases. The junction had 9 bases not matched to a gene; V was cut back by 6 bases and J by 11 bases. This CDR3 comprises 11 residues. Germline values: CDR1 SQVTM, CDR2 ANQGSEA. The CDR3 spells CSVRQGFDAFF. The CDR3 DNA sequence: TGCAGCGTCAGACAGGGATTCGACGCTTTCTTT.

This clonotype was seen a handful of times. This chain joins TRBV7-9 and TRBJ2-1; 10 bases line up with TRBD2. Germline V lookup: CDR1 SEHNR, CDR2 FQNEAQ (reference sequence). With 1 base clipped from V and 7 bases from J, the junction kept 7 bases outside the gene matches. CDR3 size: 16 residues. CDR3 in amino acids: CASSLGSGGLENEQFF. CDR3 DNA: TGTGCCAGCAGCTTAGGTAGCGGGGGGCTGGAGAATGAGCAGTTCTTC. Together with reference TRBV7-9 and TRBJ2-1, the CDR3 gives the full variable domain: DTGVSQNPRHKITKRGQNVTFRCDPISEHNRLYWYRQTLGQGPEFLTYFQNEAQLEKSRLLSDRFSAERPKGSFSTLEIQRTEQGDSAMYLCASSLGSGGLENEQFFGPGTRLTVL.

The chain is built from TRBV6-5 and TRBJ1-5; no definite D call. This CDR3 has 15 amino acids. Germline assignment: CDR1 MNHEY and CDR2 SVGAGI. Trimming left V 0 bases short and J 0 bases short, with 6 bases between. CDR3 DNA: TGTGCCAGCAGTTACTCACAGTATAGCAATCAGCCCCAGCATTTT. Amino acids: CASSYSQYSNQPQHF.

The chain couples TRBV24-1 to TRBJ2-3; 8 bases line up with TRBD2. This CDR3 is 17 amino acids long. The junction had 10 bases not matched to a gene; V was cut back by 4 bases and J by 2 bases. Germline lookup yields CDR1 KGHDR and CDR2 SFDVKD. CDR3 loop: CATSDRSGGAHTDTQYF. The CDR3 nucleotides are TGTGCCACCAGTGACCGATCGGGGGGGGCTCACACAGATACGCAGTATTTT.

V is TRBV28 and J is TRBJ2-7, with 9 bases fitting TRBD1. CDR1 MDHEN and CDR2 SYDVKM come from the germline V gene. This CDR3 comprises 14 residues. V trimming: 5 bases; J trimming: 6 bases; junction bases outside the gene matches: 8. CDR3 sequence (DNA): TGTGCCAGCAGTCAAGCGGGACAGGGAGTCGAGCAGTACTTC. Amino acid sequence: CASSQAGQGVEQYF. The entire variable domain, with the rest obtained from reference TRBV28 and TRBJ2-7, is as follows: DVKVTQSSRYLVKRTGEKVFLECVQDMDHENMFWYRQDPGLGLRLIYFSYDVKMKEKGDIPEGYSVSREKKERFSLILESASTNQTSMYLCASSQAGQGVEQYFGPGTRLTVT.

This clonotype was seen a handful of times. This chain links TRBV7-9 with TRBJ1-1; 7 bases are a match to TRBD1. This CDR3 comprises 12 residues. Trimming at V came to 5 bases and at J to 5 bases, leaving 2 bases not matched to a gene. Germline V gene data show CDR1 as SEHNR and CDR2 as FQNEAQ (reference sequence). CDR3 sequence: CASSRGQTEAFF. DNA for the CDR3: TGTGCCAGCAGCCGGGGACAGACTGAAGCTTTCTTT.

This chain connects TRBV12-3 or TRBV12-4 to TRBJ2-1; D possibly uses TRBD1 or TRBD2 (5 bases each). This CDR3 spans 17 amino acids. The V end was cut by 5 bases, the J end by 2 bases, with 19 bases between. The CDR3 reads CASSPSGLGVPYNEQFF. The CDR3 coding sequence is TGTGCCAGCAGTCCATCGGGGCTAGGGGTCCCCTACAATGAGCAGTTCTTC.

This clonotype appeared a few times. This chain links TRBV15 with TRBJ2-1; the D gene is possibly TRBD1 (7 bases). This CDR3 comprises 14 residues. Trimming took off 1 base at V and 8 bases at J, with 12 bases between the two ends. CDR1 and CDR2 from the germline V gene are LNHNV and YYDKDF (reference sequence). The CDR3 region is CATSRVGGGYEQFF. The CDR3 nucleotides read TGTGCCACCAGCAGAGTAGGAGGGGGCTATGAGCAGTTCTTC.

The chain is built from TRBV5-1 and TRBJ2-7; TRBD2 might be the D (6 bases). The CDR3 length is 8 residues. CDR1 is SGHRS and CDR2 is YFSETQ in the germline V gene. CDR3 loop: CASGPSDV. For the CDR3, the DNA is TGCGCCAGCGGCCCTAGCGACGTC.

The rearrangement uses TRBV5-6 and TRBJ2-1; no clear D gene. V lost 2 bases, J lost 0 bases, and 3 bases lay in between. Germline V gene data show CDR1 as SGHDT and CDR2 as YYEEEE. This CDR3 is 13 amino acids long. CDR3 region: CASSFFSYNEQFF. CDR3 DNA: TGTGCCAGCAGCTTCTTCTCCTACAATGAGCAGTTCTTC. The full variable domain, rest sourced from reference TRBV5-6 and TRBJ2-1, is DAGVTQSPTHLIKTRGQQVTLRCSPKSGHDTVSWYQQALGQGPQFIFQYYEEEERQRGNFPDRFSGHQFPNYSSELNVNALLLGDSALYLCASSFFSYNEQFFGPGTRLTVL.